This entry lists 18 T cell receptor beta chains sequenced from one sample in a study of T cell responses to AZD1222 COVID-19 vaccine. The protocol was immunoSEQ multiplex PCR, while the TCRdb copy is restricted to in-frame clones and leaves out a portion. This sample's clone table lists over 120,000 clones. The material sequenced was peripheral blood. The receptors come from an adult in good health.

CDR3 DNA sequence: TGTGCCAGCAGCCTCACACGAAACCTACTGTTTTTT. Amino acid sequence: CASSLTRNLLFF. This chain uses TRBV14 with TRBJ1-4; D is uncertain. Germline V gene sequence: CDR1 SGHDN, CDR2 FVKESK. The CDR3 loop spans 12 amino acids. V was trimmed by 4 bases and J by 13 bases, leaving 13 bases between them.

The chain links TRBV4-1 to TRBJ2-2, with D hard to call. V lost 3 bases, J lost 8 bases, and 10 bases lay in between. Looked up from germline, CDR1 is MGHRA and CDR2 is YSYEKL. The CDR3 contains 13 residues. The CDR3 nucleotides are TGCGCCAGCAGCCAGGCAGGTGCTGGGGAGCTGTTTTTT. This encodes CASSQAGAGELFF.

V usage is TRBV5-1 and J usage is TRBJ1-4; a possible D gene is TRBD1 (5 bases). The CDR3 extends over 16 amino acids. In germline, CDR1 is SGHRS, CDR2 YFSETQ. V lost 0 bases, J lost 3 bases, and 12 bases lay in between. The CDR3 loop is CASSLGALGANEKLFF. For the CDR3, the DNA is TGCGCCAGCAGCTTGGGAGCCCTGGGGGCTAATGAAAAACTGTTTTTT. The full variable domain, with the rest looked up from reference TRBV5-1 and TRBJ1-4, is KAGVTQTPRYLIKTRGQQVTLSCSPISGHRSVSWYQQTPGQGLQFLFEYFSETQRNKGNFPGRFSGRQFSNSRSEMNVSTLELGDSALYLCASSLGALGANEKLFFGSGTQLSVL.

The V gene is TRBV12-3 or TRBV12-4, the J gene TRBJ1-1; D not certain. This CDR3 spans 10 amino acids. The ends were cut back, 3 bases at V and 4 bases at J, with 0 bases in the middle. The chain's CDR3 is CASSFTEAFF. CDR3 in DNA: TGTGCCAGCAGTTTCACTGAAGCTTTCTTT.

The chain combines TRBV3-1 (or the pseudogene TRBV3-2) with TRBJ1-2, with D possibly being TRBD1 (5 bases). V was cut by 3 bases and J by 0 bases, with 14 bases left in between. This CDR3 comprises 16 residues. Germline-derived CDR1 and CDR2 are LGHDT and YNNKEL (reference sequence). The CDR3, as DNA: TGTGCCAGCAGCCACACCTGGGACCGTTCTAACTATGGCTACACCTTC. Its protein product is CASSHTWDRSNYGYTF.

The genes are TRBV18 and TRBJ1-2; maybe TRBD1 (5 bases). The V gene's germline CDR1 is KGHSH and CDR2 LQKENI. This CDR3 region has 13 residues. Between the trimmed V and J ends, which lost 3 bases and 3 bases, there was a span of 8 bases. The DNA of the CDR3 is TGTGCCAGCTCACCTGGGGCAGACTATGGCTACACCTTC. Protein sequence: CASSPGADYGYTF.

The chain recombines TRBV7-3 with TRBJ2-5; the D is unclear. The V gene lost 1 base and the J gene lost 5 bases, with 11 bases spanning the gap. The CDR3 runs to 14 residues. CDR1 is SGHTA and CDR2 is FQGTGA in the germline V gene. In nucleotides, the CDR3 is TGTGCCAGCAGCTTAAATGGGCTCGGGGAGACCCAGTACTTC. It codes for CASSLNGLGETQYF.

The rearrangement joins TRBV20-1 to TRBJ2-3; maybe TRBD1 (5 bases). V lost 3 bases and J 0 bases, leaving 7 bases between the germline ends. Germline CDR1 is DFQATT and CDR2 is SNEGSKA (reference sequence). The CDR3 is 13 amino acids. CDR3 nucleotide sequence: TGCAGTGCTAGTGACAGTAGCACAGATACGCAGTATTTT. It encodes CSASDSSTDTQYF.

The gene calls are TRBV11-3 and TRBJ1-6, with D tentatively TRBD1 (6 bases). V lost 2 bases and J lost 0, with 11 bases in between. The CDR3 totals 17 residues. Germline loops: CDR1 SGHNT, CDR2 YENEEA. CDR3 bases: TGTGCCAGCAGCTTACTTCAGGGGAGCTCCTATAATTCACCCCTCCACTTT. The encoded protein is CASSLLQGSSYNSPLHF.

The rearrangement uses TRBV5-1 and TRBJ1-1; D is unresolved. The CDR3 contains 14 residues. Per the germline V gene, CDR1 is SGHRS and CDR2 is YFSETQ. Trimming pared 0 bases from V and 0 bases from J, leaving 6 bases between. CDR3 bases: TGCGCCAGCAGCTTGGAAGATATGAACACTGAAGCTTTCTTT. Translated, it gives CASSLEDMNTEAFF.

The chain has TRBV18 and TRBJ2-2; TRBD1 aligns across 9 bases. From germline, CDR1 is KGHSH and CDR2 LQKENI. V trimming: 5 bases; J trimming: 5 bases; junction bases outside the gene matches: 3. CDR3 length equals 14 residues. CDR3 sequence: CASSKGQGTGELFF. The CDR3 DNA sequence: TGTGCCAGCTCAAAGGGACAGGGAACCGGGGAGCTGTTTTTT.

The V gene is TRBV11-3, the J gene TRBJ1-1; no reliable D call. This CDR3 spans 13 amino acids. The V gene's germline CDR1 is SGHNT and CDR2 YENEEA. Trimming removed 3 bases at V and 7 bases at J, with 12 bases between. The CDR3 sequence: CASSLTSQIEAFF. As DNA, the CDR3 is TGTGCCAGCAGCTTGACCTCACAGATTGAAGCTTTCTTT.

The chain uses TRBV5-1 and TRBJ2-2; D is uncertain. The CDR3 length is 15 residues. Germline CDR1 is SGHRS and CDR2 is YFSETQ. V shed 4 bases and J shed 3 bases, with 13 bases lying between them. CDR3 protein: CASSADFFDTGELFF. The CDR3 DNA sequence: TGCGCCAGCAGCGCTGACTTTTTCGACACCGGGGAGCTGTTTTTT.

The rearrangement uses TRBV21-1 and TRBJ2-7. TRBV21-1 is an annotated pseudogene. The CDR3 loop spans 12 amino acids. The CDR3 nucleotides read TGTGCCAGCAGCATCCGGGGCAGGGAGCAGTACTTC. Translated: CASSIRGREQYF.

This sequence joins TRBV5-1 and TRBJ1-2; a weak D match, TRBD1 (5 bases). The V gene lost 3 bases and the J gene lost 8 bases, with 17 bases spanning the gap. The CDR3 contains 14 residues. CDR1 and CDR2 from the germline V gene are SGHRS and YFSETQ. The CDR3 protein is CASSYPGTSGGYTF. The CDR3 region has the DNA TGCGCCAGCAGCTATCCCGGGACTTCGGGCGGCTACACCTTC.

This rearrangement joins TRBV5-6 to TRBJ2-6; 7 bases fit TRBD1. The germline gives CDR1 SGHDT, CDR2 YYEEEE. The V and J ends lost 2 bases and 0 bases, in that order; junction bases with no gene match: 8. The CDR3 sequence is 18 residues long. The CDR3 region is CASSLVTGDSSGANVLTF. CDR3 sequence (DNA): TGTGCCAGCAGCTTAGTCACCGGGGACAGCTCTGGGGCCAACGTCCTGACTTTC.

V is TRBV29-1 and J is TRBJ2-5; the D gene is possibly TRBD1 (5 bases). The V end lost 3 bases, the J end lost 3 bases, and 11 bases lay between the germline ends. The CDR3 consists of 13 residues. CDR1 and CDR2 from the germline V gene are SQVTM and ANQGSEA. The CDR3 nucleotides are TGCAGCGTTGAGGGCAGGGCCGAAGAGACCCAGTACTTC. This encodes CSVEGRAEETQYF.

The chain joins TRBV6-1 to TRBJ1-5; D possibly corresponds to TRBD1 (5 bases). The germline gives CDR1 MNHNS, CDR2 SASEGT. The CDR3 consists of 17 residues. V was shortened by 1 base and J by 0 bases, with 13 bases between the two germline ends. CDR3 sequence reads: CASSEEALGPSNQPQHF. In DNA, the CDR3 is TGTGCCAGCAGTGAAGAGGCTCTGGGACCTAGCAATCAGCCCCAGCATTTT.